This TCR beta chain stems from a study of blood T cell repertoires in COVID-19. Per the original methods: From reference gene primer amplification, estimates of nucleated cell counts were derived. TCRdb's copy holds only in-frame clones and misses some; the assay was immunoSEQ multiplex PCR. The DNA was the basis for D and trimming; V, J and clone size are from that table. The sample consists of more than 400,000 clones, roughly 90% of them appearing once. CDR1 and CDR2 (germline): MGHRA, YSYEKL. There are 20 residues in the CDR3. V lost 1 base and J 6 bases, leaving 28 bases between the germline ends. Cohorts were based on clinical histories the participants reported.

The receptor was isolated from a woman under 30 who had recovered from COVID-19. Sequenced: PBMCs or T cells enriched from blood (not recorded which). The chain employs TRBV4-1 and TRBJ2-1, with a possible D match to TRBD2 (6 bases). The CDR3 here is CASSQVLGTGGSDVSNEQFF. The CDR3 DNA sequence: TGCGCCAGCAGCCAAGTTCTGGGTACCGGGGGATCCGACGTAAGCAATGAGCAGTTCTTC.